This TCR beta chain derives from a study of cytomegalovirus exposure and HLA in healthy donors. The PCR was carried out with 60 Vbeta primers and 13 Jbeta primers. Profiled with immunoSEQ multiplex PCR; TCRdb holds only in-frame clones, not every one. The profile shows 200,000 to 250,000 clones, approximately 80% of them singletons. There are 17 residues in the CDR3. The V and J ends lost 5 bases and 1 base respectively, with 20 bases between them. In germline, CDR1 is SGHTA, CDR2 FQGNSA. Findings and limits, study-wide: A later analysis associated 15,000 or so TCR beta sequences with HLA alleles at a 0.05 false discovery rate. A list of about 180 TCR beta chains associated with cytomegalovirus was given.

As to this clone: Its matching antigen is unknown.

Sequencing was done on a sample of PBMCs. The V and J genes are TRBV7-2 and TRBJ2-5; perhaps TRBD2 as D (6 bases). The sequence was obtained from a woman aged 30 to 39 in good health and CMV-seronegative. Here the CDR3 reads CASSRPQREAGQETQYF. CDR3 nucleotide sequence: TGTGCCAGCAGCCGCCCCCAGAGGGAGGCAGGCCAAGAGACCCAGTACTTC.